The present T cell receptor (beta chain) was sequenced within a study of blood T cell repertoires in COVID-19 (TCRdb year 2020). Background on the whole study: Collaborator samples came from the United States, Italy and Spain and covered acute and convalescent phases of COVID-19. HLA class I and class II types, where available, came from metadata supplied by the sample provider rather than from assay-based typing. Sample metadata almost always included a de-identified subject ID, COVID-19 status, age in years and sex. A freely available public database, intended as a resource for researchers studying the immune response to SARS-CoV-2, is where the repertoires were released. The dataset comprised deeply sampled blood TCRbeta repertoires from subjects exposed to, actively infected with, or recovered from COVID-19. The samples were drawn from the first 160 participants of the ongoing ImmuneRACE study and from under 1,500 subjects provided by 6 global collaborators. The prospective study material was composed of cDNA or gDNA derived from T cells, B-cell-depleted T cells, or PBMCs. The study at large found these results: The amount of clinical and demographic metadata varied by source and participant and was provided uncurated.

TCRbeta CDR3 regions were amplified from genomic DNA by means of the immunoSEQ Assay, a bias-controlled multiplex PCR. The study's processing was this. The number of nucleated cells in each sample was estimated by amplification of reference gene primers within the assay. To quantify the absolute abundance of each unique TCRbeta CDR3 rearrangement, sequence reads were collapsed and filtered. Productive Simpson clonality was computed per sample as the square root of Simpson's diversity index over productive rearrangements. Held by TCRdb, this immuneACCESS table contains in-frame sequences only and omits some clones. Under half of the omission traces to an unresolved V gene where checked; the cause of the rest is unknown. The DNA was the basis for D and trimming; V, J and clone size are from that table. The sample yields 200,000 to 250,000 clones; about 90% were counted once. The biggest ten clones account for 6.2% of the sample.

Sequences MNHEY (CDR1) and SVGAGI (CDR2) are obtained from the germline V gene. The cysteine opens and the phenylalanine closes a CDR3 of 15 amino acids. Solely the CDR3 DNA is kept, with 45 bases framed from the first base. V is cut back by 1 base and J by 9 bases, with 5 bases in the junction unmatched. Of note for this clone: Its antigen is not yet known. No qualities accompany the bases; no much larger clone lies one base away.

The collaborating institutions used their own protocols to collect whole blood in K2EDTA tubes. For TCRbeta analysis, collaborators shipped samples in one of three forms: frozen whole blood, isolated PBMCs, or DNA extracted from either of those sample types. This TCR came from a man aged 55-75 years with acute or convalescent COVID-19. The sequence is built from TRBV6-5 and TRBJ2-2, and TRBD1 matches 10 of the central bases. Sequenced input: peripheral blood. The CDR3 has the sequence CASSYLPGQGWELFF. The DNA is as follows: TGTGCCAGCAGTTACTTGCCGGGACAGGGGTGGGAGCTGTTTTTT.